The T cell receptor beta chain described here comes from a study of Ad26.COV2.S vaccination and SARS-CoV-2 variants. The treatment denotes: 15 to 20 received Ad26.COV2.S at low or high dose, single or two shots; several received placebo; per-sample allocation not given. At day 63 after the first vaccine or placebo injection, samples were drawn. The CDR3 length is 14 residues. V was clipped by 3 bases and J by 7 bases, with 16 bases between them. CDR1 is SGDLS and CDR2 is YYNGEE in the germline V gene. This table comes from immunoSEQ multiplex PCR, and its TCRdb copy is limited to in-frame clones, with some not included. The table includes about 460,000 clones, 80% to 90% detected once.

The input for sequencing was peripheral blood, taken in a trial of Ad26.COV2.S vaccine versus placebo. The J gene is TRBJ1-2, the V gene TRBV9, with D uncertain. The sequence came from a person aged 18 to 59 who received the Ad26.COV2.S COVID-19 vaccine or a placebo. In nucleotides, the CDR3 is TGTGCCAGCAGCGAGGAAAGGGCAGCGAGTGGCTACACCTTC. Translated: CASSEERAASGYTF.